The 10 T cell receptor beta chains below come from one sample, sequenced in a study of cytomegalovirus exposure and HLA in healthy donors. Measured with immunoSEQ multiplex PCR; TCRdb has only the in-frame clones, and not every one. The sample has roughly 150,000 clones, approximately 91% seen once. Sequences were obtained from PBMCs. The receptor source for this set is a woman younger than 35 in good health and CMV-seropositive.

This clone was observed a single time. V usage is TRBV7-2 and J usage is TRBJ2-5; 11 nucleotides align to TRBD1. Trimming took 5 bases from V and 5 from J; bases not matched to a gene: 7. Germline V gene sequence: CDR1 SGHTA, CDR2 FQGNSA. The CDR3 is made up of 15 amino acids. The CDR3: CASSPRTGGRETQYF. The DNA for the CDR3 is TGTGCCAGCAGCCCGAGGACAGGGGGCAGGGAGACCCAGTACTTC.

The count of this clone is one. The chain joins TRBV7-8 to TRBJ1-2; 10 positions agree with TRBD1. CDR3 size: 17 residues. Losses at the gene ends were 5 bases for V and 2 bases for J; bases not matched to a gene: 11. The V gene's germline CDR1 is SGHVS and CDR2 FQNEAQ. The CDR3 sequence is CASSLTTGGLENYGYTF. The CDR3 region has the DNA TGTGCCAGCAGCCTCACGACAGGGGGCCTTGAGAACTATGGCTACACCTTC. The full variable domain, its missing parts supplied by reference TRBV7-8 and TRBJ1-2, is GAGVSQSPRYKVAKRGQDVALRCDPISGHVSLFWYQQALGQGPEFLTYFQNEAQLDKSGLPSDRFFAERPEGSVSTLKIQRTQQEDSAVYLCASSLTTGGLENYGYTFGSGTRLTVV.

This clone appeared a single time. CDR3 region: CASSQDGGTNTEAFF. In nucleotides, the CDR3 is TGCGCCAGCAGCCAAGATGGGGGGACGAACACTGAAGCTTTCTTT. This chain joins TRBV4-3 and TRBJ1-1; D is possibly TRBD1 (5 bases). Germline V gene lookup returns CDR1 LGHNA and CDR2 YSLEER. V lost 0 bases and J lost 1, with 9 bases in between. CDR3 size: 15 residues.

V usage is TRBV11-2 and J usage is TRBJ1-2; no clear D. The germline V and J ends were trimmed by 2 bases and 4 bases, with 11 bases remaining between them. Germline values: CDR1 SGHAT, CDR2 FQNNGV. The CDR3 has 14 amino acids. The CDR3 loop is CASSLMATIYGYTF. The CDR3 region has the DNA TGTGCCAGCAGCTTAATGGCCACTATCTATGGCTACACCTTC.

V and J are TRBV9 and TRBJ2-3, with 9 bases lining up with TRBD2. The germline gives CDR1 SGDLS, CDR2 YYNGEE. The ends lost 3 bases at V and 5 bases at J; junction bases unmatched: 13. CDR3 length equals 17 residues. CDR3 amino acids: CASSALVRAGGGDTQYF. The CDR3 coding sequence is TGTGCCAGCAGCGCCCTTGTGAGGGCGGGAGGGGGAGATACGCAGTATTTT.

The chain combines TRBV18 with TRBJ1-2, with 9 positions matching TRBD1. From germline, CDR1 is KGHSH and CDR2 LQKENI. V dropped 1 base and J dropped 8; count of bases not matched to a gene: 8. This CDR3 region has 15 residues. This CDR3 reads CASSPRTGDSNGYTF. The DNA of the CDR3 is TGTGCCAGCTCACCACGGACAGGGGATTCCAACGGCTACACCTTC.

The V gene is TRBV7-2, the J gene TRBJ2-7; a weak D match, TRBD1 (6 bases). Germline-derived CDR1 and CDR2 are SGHTA and FQGNSA. The CDR3 covers 13 residues. Between the trimmed V and J ends, which lost 6 bases and 9 bases, there was a span of 18 bases. CDR3 nucleotides: TGTGCCAGCAGAGCAACAGGGCGCATCGGGCAGTACTTC. It specifies CASRATGRIGQYF.

The chain is built from TRBV27 and TRBJ1-2; the match to TRBD1 covers 9 bases. This CDR3 comprises 13 residues. The germline V gene has CDR1 MNHEY and CDR2 SMNVEV (reference sequence). V lost 4 bases, J lost 6 bases, and 3 bases stayed unmatched. CDR3 sequence reads: CASSSRTGDGYTF. The CDR3 DNA reads as TGTGCCAGCAGTTCTCGGACAGGGGATGGCTACACCTTC.

The chain has TRBV29-1 and TRBJ2-1; D possibly corresponds to TRBD2 (6 bases). CDR1 and CDR2 (germline): SQVTM, ANQGSEA. Trimming stripped 7 bases from V and 11 bases from J, with 24 bases between. This CDR3 has 14 residues. The CDR3 protein is CSGSGTTTLGQQFF. In DNA, the CDR3 is TGCAGCGGTAGCGGAACTACAACCTTAGGACAGCAGTTCTTC.

The chain combines TRBV7-9 with TRBJ2-2, with unresolved D. Germline assignment: CDR1 SEHNR and CDR2 FQNEAQ (reference sequence). The V gene lost 10 bases and the J gene lost 0 bases, with 6 bases spanning the gap. This CDR3 region has 12 residues. This CDR3 reads CAKAANTGELFF. The CDR3 DNA follows: TGTGCCAAGGCGGCGAACACCGGGGAGCTGTTTTTT.